The T cell receptor (beta chain) under discussion was sequenced for a study of cytomegalovirus exposure and HLA in healthy donors. Whole-study results and caveats: Equally common other TCR beta chains were less clonally expanded than HLA-associated ones, a later analysis found. Common viral pathogens (according to a later analysis) appeared linked to several of the most significant clusters. In vitro work confirmed that a few CMV-associated chains recognize CMV antigens.

In regard to this clone: As yet, its antigen is unknown.

The PCR employed 60 Vbeta primers together with 13 Jbeta primers. Only in-frame clones appear in the TCRdb table, and some are missing; sequencing was by immunoSEQ multiplex PCR. This sample has roughly 100,000 clones, with about 71% found just once. Germline loops: CDR1 SGHTA, CDR2 FQGNSA. The CDR3 is made up of 12 amino acids. Trimming stripped 1 base from V and 6 bases from J, with 4 bases between. The J gene is TRBJ1-5, the V gene TRBV7-2; D is undetermined. Sequenced sample: PBMCs. This clonotype was sampled from a boy aged 10-17 years in good health and CMV-seronegative. The CDR3 DNA is TGTGCCAGCAGCTTAGAAGCTCAGCCCCAGCATTTT. It codes for CASSLEAQPQHF.